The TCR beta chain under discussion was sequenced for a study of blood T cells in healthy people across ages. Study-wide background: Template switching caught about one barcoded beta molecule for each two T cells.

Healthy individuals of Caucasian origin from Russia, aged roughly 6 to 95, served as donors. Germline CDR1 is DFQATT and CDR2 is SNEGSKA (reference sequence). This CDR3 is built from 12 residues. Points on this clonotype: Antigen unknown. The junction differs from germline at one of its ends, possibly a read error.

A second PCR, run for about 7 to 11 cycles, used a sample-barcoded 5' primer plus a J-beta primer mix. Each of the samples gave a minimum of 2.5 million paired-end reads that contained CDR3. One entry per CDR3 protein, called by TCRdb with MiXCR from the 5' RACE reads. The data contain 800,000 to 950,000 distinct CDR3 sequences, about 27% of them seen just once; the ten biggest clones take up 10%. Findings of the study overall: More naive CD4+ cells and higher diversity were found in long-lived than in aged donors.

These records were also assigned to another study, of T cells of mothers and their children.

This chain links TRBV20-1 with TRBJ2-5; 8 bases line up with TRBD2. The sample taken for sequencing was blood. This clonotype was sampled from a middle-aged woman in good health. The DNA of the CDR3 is TGCAGGGCTAAGCTAGCGGGCGCGACCCAGTACTTC. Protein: CRAKLAGATQYF.